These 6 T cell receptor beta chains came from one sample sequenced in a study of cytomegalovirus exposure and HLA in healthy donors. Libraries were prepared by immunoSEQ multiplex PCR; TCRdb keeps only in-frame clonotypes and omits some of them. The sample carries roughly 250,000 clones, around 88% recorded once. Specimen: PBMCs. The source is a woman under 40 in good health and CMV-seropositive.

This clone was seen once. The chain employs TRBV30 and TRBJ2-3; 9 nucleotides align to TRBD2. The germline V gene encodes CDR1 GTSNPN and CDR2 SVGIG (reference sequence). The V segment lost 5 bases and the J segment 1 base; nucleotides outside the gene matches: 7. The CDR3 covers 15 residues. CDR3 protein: CAWEPAGGGTDTQYF. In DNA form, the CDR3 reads TGTGCCTGGGAACCAGCGGGAGGTGGCACAGATACGCAGTATTTT.

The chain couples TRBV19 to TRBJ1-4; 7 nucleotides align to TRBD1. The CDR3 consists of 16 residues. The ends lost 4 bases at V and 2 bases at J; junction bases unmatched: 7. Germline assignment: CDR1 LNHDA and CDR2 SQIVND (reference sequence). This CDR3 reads CASSTGQVWTNEKLFF. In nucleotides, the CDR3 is TGTGCCAGTAGTACCGGACAGGTTTGGACTAATGAAAAACTGTTTTTT.

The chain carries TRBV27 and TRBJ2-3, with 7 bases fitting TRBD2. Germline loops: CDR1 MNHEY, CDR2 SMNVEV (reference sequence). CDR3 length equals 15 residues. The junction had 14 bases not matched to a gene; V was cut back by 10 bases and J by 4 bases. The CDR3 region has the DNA TGTGCCACCCGGGGGAGGGTCGGTTTTGCAGATACGCAGTATTTT. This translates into CATRGRVGFADTQYF.

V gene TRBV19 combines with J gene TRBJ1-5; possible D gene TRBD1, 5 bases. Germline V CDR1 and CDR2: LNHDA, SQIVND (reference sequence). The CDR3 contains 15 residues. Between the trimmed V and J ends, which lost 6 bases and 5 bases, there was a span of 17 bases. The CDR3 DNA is TGTGCCAGTAGCCCATCGGGGGTAGTGCATCAGCCCCAGCATTTT. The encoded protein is CASSPSGVVHQPQHF.

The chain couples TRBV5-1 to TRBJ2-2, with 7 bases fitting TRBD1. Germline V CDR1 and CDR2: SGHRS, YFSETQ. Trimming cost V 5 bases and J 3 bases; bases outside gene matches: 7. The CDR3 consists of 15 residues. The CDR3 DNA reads TGCGCCAGCAGAACTATAGGGACAGACACCGGGGAGCTGTTTTTT. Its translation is CASRTIGTDTGELFF.

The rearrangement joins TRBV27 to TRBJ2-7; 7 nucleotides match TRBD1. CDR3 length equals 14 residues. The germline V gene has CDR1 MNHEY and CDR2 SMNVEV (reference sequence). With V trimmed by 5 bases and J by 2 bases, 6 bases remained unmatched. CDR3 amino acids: CASSLGTVPYEQYF. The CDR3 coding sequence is TGTGCCAGCAGTCTGGGGACAGTCCCCTACGAGCAGTACTTC.